This T cell receptor (beta chain) was sequenced for a study of shared clonotypes between healthy human individuals. CD45RO-negative, CCR7-positively selected cells formed the naive CD8 fraction, excluding terminally differentiated effector memory CD45RA+ cells. Comments on this clone: Its antigen is still unknown.

General study results and limits: An anticipated effect of sequencing depth on clonotype sharing among donors was recognized. Generally, naive subsets came out with larger estimated richness than memory subsets.

Sequencing was performed with immunoSEQ multiplex PCR; in TCRdb, only in-frame clones are kept and a portion is missing. The sample lists roughly 590,000 clones, roughly 95% occurring once. Sequencing was carried out using naive CD8+ T cells sorted from blood. The clonotype was recovered from a woman aged 30 to 39 in good health.

The CDR3: CAISEHRVLRPAYGYTF. DNA of the CDR3: TGTGCCATCAGTGAGCACAGGGTCCTCCGTCCGGCCTATGGCTACACCTTC. The rearrangement joins TRBV10-3 to TRBJ1-2; D possibly corresponds to TRBD1 (6 bases). V lost 2 bases, J lost 4 bases, and 20 bases lay in between. This CDR3 comprises 17 residues. Looked up from germline, CDR1 is ENHRY and CDR2 is SYGVKD.